One sample yielded the 26 T cell receptor beta chains listed below, sequenced in a study of cytomegalovirus exposure and HLA in healthy donors (dated by TCRdb to between 2016 and 2019). The library was obtained by the immunoSEQ multiplex PCR assay. The multiplex PCR relied on a mix of 60 forward primers for TCR Vbeta segments and 13 reverse primers for TCR Jbeta segments. As stored in TCRdb, this immuneACCESS dataset retains in-frame rearrangements with V and J assigned. A fraction of the clones does not appear; measured against another copy, unresolved V genes explain less than half of the discrepancy, and the remainder lacks a known reason. The sample table records approximately 180,000 clones; over 65% of these occur just once. More than 3.5% of the sample goes to the ten largest clones. Sequenced input: PBMCs. These receptors were collected from a woman aged 60 to 75 in good health and CMV-seropositive.

V is TRBV28 and J is TRBJ2-1, with D maybe TRBD1 (6 bases). The germline CDR1 and CDR2 sequences are MDHEN and SYDVKM. The V end was cut by 2 bases, the J end by 1 base, with 15 bases between. This CDR3 comprises 17 residues. The CDR3 reads CASSLPGQTFSYNEQFF. As DNA, the CDR3 is TGTGCCAGCAGTTTACCCGGACAGACCTTTTCCTACAATGAGCAGTTCTTC.

The rearrangement links TRBV19 to TRBJ2-7, with TRBD2 matching over 11 bases. CDR1 is LNHDA, CDR2 SQIVND, per germline (reference sequence). V shed 5 bases, J shed 1 base, and the junction held 4 bases outside the gene matches. This CDR3 contains 15 residues. The CDR3 is CASSLAGGNSYEQYF. CDR3 sequence (DNA): TGTGCCAGTAGTCTAGCGGGAGGCAATTCCTACGAGCAGTACTTC.

The V call is TRBV7-8, the J call TRBJ2-7; unclear D gene. Trimming pared 4 bases from V and 3 bases from J, leaving 4 bases between. The length of the CDR3 is 11 residues. The germline CDR1 and CDR2 sequences are SGHVS and FQNEAQ. CDR3 coding DNA: TGTGCCAGCAGCTCCTACTACGAGCAGTACTTC. Amino acid sequence: CASSSYYEQYF.

The sample holds one count of this clone. The rearrangement uses TRBV18 and TRBJ2-3; TRBD1 is a possible D gene (6 bases). Germline assignment: CDR1 KGHSH and CDR2 LQKENI. The CDR3 runs 14 residues. Trimming stripped 9 bases from V and 2 bases from J, with 15 bases between. The CDR3 loop reads CASQSGGPTDTQYF. The CDR3 region has the DNA TGTGCCAGTCAAAGTGGGGGCCCCACAGATACGCAGTATTTT.

The chain links TRBV19 to TRBJ1-6, with no clear D. This CDR3 contains 14 residues. V was pared by 6 bases and J by 0 bases, with 6 bases between. Germline CDR1 and CDR2: LNHDA and SQIVND (reference sequence). The DNA for the CDR3 is TGTGCCAGTAGCATACACTCCTATAATTCACCCCTCCACTTT. The encoded protein is CASSIHSYNSPLHF.

This clone was detected only a few times. The V and J genes are TRBV15 and TRBJ2-6, with TRBD1 as a possible D gene (5 bases). The CDR3 covers 18 residues. Per the germline V gene, CDR1 is LNHNV and CDR2 is YYDKDF (reference sequence). V was cut by 1 base and J by 0 bases, with 13 bases left in between. CDR3 loop: CATSRGARAFSGANVLTF. CDR3 DNA sequence: TGTGCCACCAGCAGAGGGGCCAGGGCCTTCTCTGGGGCCAACGTCCTGACTTTC.

The V and J genes are TRBV5-6 and TRBJ1-2; D is possibly TRBD1 (5 bases). In germline, CDR1 is SGHDT, CDR2 YYEEEE. V was clipped by 4 bases and J by 7 bases, with 17 bases between them. This CDR3 region has 14 residues. In nucleotides, the CDR3 is TGTGCCAGCAGCGGCGGGGGGACTTGGGGTGGCTACACCTTC. It is translated as CASSGGGTWGGYTF.

The chain has TRBV28 and TRBJ1-1; maybe TRBD1 (5 bases). V lost 4 bases to trimming and J lost 1 base, with 13 bases between them. The germline CDR1 and CDR2 sequences are MDHEN and SYDVKM. This CDR3 has 15 amino acids. Here the CDR3 DNA reads TGTGCCAGCAGTTCCCTGACAGCCAAGAACACTGAAGCTTTCTTT. Translation gives CASSSLTAKNTEAFF.

CDR3 in amino acids: CASSTDRHYGYTF. CDR3 nucleotides: TGTGCCAGCAGTACGGACAGGCACTATGGCTACACCTTC. V is TRBV2 and J is TRBJ1-2; 7 bases are shared with TRBD1. Trimming took 5 bases from V and 3 from J; bases not matched to a gene: 3. Germline lookup yields CDR1 SNHLY and CDR2 FYNNEI. This CDR3 contains 13 residues.

V and J are TRBV11-2 and TRBJ2-3; D may be TRBD1 (5 bases). This CDR3 region has 16 residues. Germline V gene data show CDR1 as SGHAT and CDR2 as FQNNGV. Trimming left V 2 bases short and J 0 bases short, with 12 bases between. The CDR3 spells CASSLWGRTSTDTQYF. CDR3 DNA sequence: TGTGCCAGCAGCTTATGGGGCAGAACTAGCACAGATACGCAGTATTTT.

This clone was seen more than once but under ten times. The rearrangement uses TRBV5-1 and TRBJ2-6, with a tentative D call TRBD1 (7 bases). The V end lost 6 bases, the J end lost 4 bases, and 17 bases lay between the germline ends. The V gene's germline CDR1 is SGHRS and CDR2 YFSETQ. CDR3 size: 16 residues. CDR3 in DNA: TGCGCCAGCACCTTAGACAGGGCGGGAGGGGCCAACGTCCTGACTTTC. Translated, it gives CASTLDRAGGANVLTF.

This sequence joins TRBV6-1 and TRBJ1-1; 7 nucleotides agree with TRBD1. Per the germline V gene, CDR1 is MNHNS and CDR2 is SASEGT. The CDR3 loop spans 13 amino acids. J lost 4 bases, V lost 5 bases, and 4 bases had no gene match. CDR3 DNA sequence: TGTGCCAGCAGTCGGACAGGTTTCACTGAAGCTTTCTTT. It encodes CASSRTGFTEAFF.

The V call is TRBV28, the J call TRBJ2-5; 8 bases map to TRBD2. V shed 1 base, J shed 4 bases, and the junction held 5 bases outside the gene matches. CDR1 is MDHEN and CDR2 is SYDVKM in the germline V gene. This CDR3 spans 15 amino acids. DNA for the CDR3: TGTGCCAGCAGTTTATTTAGCGGGGTAGTAGAGACCCAGTACTTC. It translates to CASSLFSGVVETQYF.

J is TRBJ1-4 and V is TRBV10-1; TRBD1 agrees at 7 bases. J lost 5 bases, V lost 2 bases, and 14 bases had no gene match. This CDR3 comprises 18 residues. Germline CDR1 WNHNN, CDR2 SYGVQD (reference sequence). CDR3 DNA: TGCGCCAGCAGTGAGCGAACCCGCCGGACAGGAAGAAATGAAAAACTGTTTTTT. The encoded protein is CASSERTRRTGRNEKLFF.

This clone came up once. The chain couples TRBV11-2 to TRBJ1-6, with D unresolved. Between the trimmed V and J ends, which lost 2 bases and 13 bases, there was a span of 12 bases. CDR3 size: 13 residues. Germline assignment: CDR1 SGHAT and CDR2 FQNNGV. Written as DNA, the CDR3 is TGTGCCAGCAGCTTATTCACTGCCCTGCCCCTCCACTTT. Protein sequence: CASSLFTALPLHF. Using reference TRBV11-2 and TRBJ1-6 for the parts outside the CDR3, the full variable domain is EAGVAQSPRYKIIEKRQSVAFWCNPISGHATLYWYQQILGQGPKLLIQFQNNGVVDDSQLPKDRFSAERLKGVDSTLKIQPAKLEDSAVYLCASSLFTALPLHFGNGTRLTVT.

This clone has a single count. The rearrangement uses TRBV5-6 and TRBJ2-5; 10 bases line up with TRBD1. The CDR3 spans 13 residues. Trimming cost V 7 bases and J 4 bases; bases outside gene matches: 4. CDR1 is SGHDT, CDR2 YYEEEE, per germline. This chain's CDR3 is CASRRTGGETQYF. Here the CDR3 DNA reads TGTGCCAGCCGACGGACAGGGGGAGAGACCCAGTACTTC.

V is TRBV27 and J is TRBJ2-5; TRBD2 aligns across 14 bases. Germline CDR1 is MNHEY and CDR2 is SMNVEV (reference sequence). Trimming removed 6 bases from V and 3 bases from J; junction bases left unmatched: 6. This CDR3 is built from 16 residues. DNA of the CDR3: TGTGCCAGCAGGGCCCCGGGACTAGCGGGAGAAGAGACCCAGTACTTC. Translation gives CASRAPGLAGEETQYF.

V gene TRBV10-3 combines with J gene TRBJ2-7; 7 bases align to TRBD1. Germline V gives CDR1 ENHRY, CDR2 SYGVKD. J lost 6 bases, V lost 3 bases, and 8 bases had no gene match. The CDR3 runs to 14 residues. For the CDR3, the DNA is TGTGCCATCAGTGACGACAGGGCGGTCGGCGAGCAGTACTTC. Amino acids: CAISDDRAVGEQYF.

The chain uses TRBV5-1 and TRBJ2-1; 9 bases map to TRBD2. This CDR3 has 15 amino acids. Germline assignment: CDR1 SGHRS and CDR2 YFSETQ. V lost 3 bases and J lost 12; bases outside the gene matches: 13. The CDR3 sequence is CASSSVAGEGEGQFF. CDR3 DNA: TGCGCCAGCAGCTCAGTAGCGGGAGAGGGGGAGGGGCAGTTCTTC.

V is TRBV30 and J is TRBJ1-5; no clear D. Germline values: CDR1 GTSNPN, CDR2 SVGIG (reference sequence). V was pared by 0 bases and J by 6 bases, with 9 bases between. CDR3 length: 13 residues. In nucleotides, the CDR3 is TGTGCCTGGAGTGTACTGGGCCGTCAGCCCCAGCATTTT. This translates into CAWSVLGRQPQHF.

This rearrangement joins TRBV30 to TRBJ2-2; possible D gene TRBD2, 5 bases. Per the germline V gene, CDR1 is GTSNPN and CDR2 is SVGIG (reference sequence). The CDR3 spans 13 residues. V dropped 2 bases and J dropped 5 bases, with 9 bases sitting between them. This CDR3 reads CAWSRGPTGELFF. Written as DNA, the CDR3 is TGTGCCTGGAGTCGAGGGCCTACCGGGGAGCTGTTTTTT.

The chain carries TRBV28 and TRBJ1-2, with TRBD1 identical over 10 bases. The CDR3 is made up of 13 amino acids. J was trimmed by 10 bases and V by 7 bases; bases with no gene match: 9. CDR1 MDHEN and CDR2 SYDVKM come from the germline V gene. In DNA, the CDR3 is TGTGCCAGCACTCACGGACAGGGGGTTGTCTACACCTTC. This translates into CASTHGQGVVYTF.

The chain joins TRBV9 to TRBJ2-5; D gene ambiguous. CDR1 and CDR2 (germline): SGDLS, YYNGEE. The CDR3 runs to 13 residues. V gave up 3 bases and J gave up 1 base, with 7 bases separating them. CDR3 coding DNA: TGTGCCAGCAGCGAACAGACCCAAGAGACCCAGTACTTC. It encodes CASSEQTQETQYF.

The V gene is TRBV28, the J gene TRBJ1-2; the D gene is possibly TRBD1 (5 bases). CDR1 and CDR2 from the germline V gene are MDHEN and SYDVKM. There are 14 residues in the CDR3. Trimming removed 3 bases at V and 7 bases at J, with 15 bases between. The CDR3 coding sequence is TGTGCCAGCAGTTTTTTAGGGGCGGTTGGTGGCTACACCTTC. As protein: CASSFLGAVGGYTF.

About this clone: The identical CDR3 is also encoded by other nucleotide sequences in the sample. The V call is TRBV30, the J call TRBJ2-7; D gene unclear. V lost 1 base and J lost 3, with 7 bases in between. The CDR3 runs 12 residues. The germline gives CDR1 GTSNPN, CDR2 SVGIG (reference sequence). This CDR3 reads CAWSDRFYEQYF. CDR3 nucleotide sequence: TGTGCCTGGAGTGACCGGTTCTACGAGCAGTACTTC. Full variable domain (remainder filled in from reference TRBV30 and TRBJ2-7): SQTIHQWPATLVQPVGSPLSLECTVEGTSNPNLYWYRQAAGRGLQLLFYSVGIGQISSEVPQNLSASRPQDRQFILSSKKLLLSDSGFYLCAWSDRFYEQYFGPGTRLTVT.

The gene calls are TRBV18 and TRBJ2-5, with unresolved D. Germline loops: CDR1 KGHSH, CDR2 LQKENI. With 0 bases removed from V and 4 bases from J, the gap between germline ends came to 9 bases. The length of the CDR3 is 14 residues. Here the CDR3 DNA reads TGTGCCAGCTCACCACCCAGTCTCCCAGAGACCCAGTACTTC. Translation gives CASSPPSLPETQYF.